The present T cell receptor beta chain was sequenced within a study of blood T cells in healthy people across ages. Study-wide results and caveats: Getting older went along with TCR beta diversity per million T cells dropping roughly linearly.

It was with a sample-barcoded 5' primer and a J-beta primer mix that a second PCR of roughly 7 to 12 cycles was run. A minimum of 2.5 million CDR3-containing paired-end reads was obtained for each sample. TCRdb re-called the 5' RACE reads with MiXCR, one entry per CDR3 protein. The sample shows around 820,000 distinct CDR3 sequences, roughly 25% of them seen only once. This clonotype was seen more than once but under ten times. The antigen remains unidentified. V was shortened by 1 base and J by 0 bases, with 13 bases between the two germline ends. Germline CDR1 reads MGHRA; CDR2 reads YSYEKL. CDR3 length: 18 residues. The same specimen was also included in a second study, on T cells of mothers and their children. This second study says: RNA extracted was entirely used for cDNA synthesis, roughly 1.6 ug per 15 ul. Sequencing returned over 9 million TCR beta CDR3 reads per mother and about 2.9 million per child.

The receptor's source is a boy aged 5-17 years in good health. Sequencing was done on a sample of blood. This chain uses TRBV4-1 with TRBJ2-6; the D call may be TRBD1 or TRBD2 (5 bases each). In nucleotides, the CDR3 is TGCGCCAGCAGCCAAGGGGACCTTCACATCTCTGGGGCCAACGTCCTGACTTTC. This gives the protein CASSQGDLHISGANVLTF.